This T cell receptor (beta chain) comes out of a study of blood T cell repertoires in COVID-19. Turning to the study itself: Donors in the United States, Italy and Spain gave samples during acute or convalescent COVID-19. PBMCs, B-cell-depleted T cells, or T cells provided the cDNA or gDNA that made up the material.

As handled by the study authors: Amplification from reference gene primers served as the basis for estimated nucleated cell counts. The assay was immunoSEQ multiplex PCR, and TCRdb's table has in-frame clones only and misses some. The V and J calls and the clone size are those of that table, but D and trimming were determined from the DNA. The sample has around 180,000 clones, 74% seen once. Germline-derived CDR1 and CDR2 are SGHNT and YENEEA. The CDR3 sequence is 15 residues long. Trimming at V came to 0 bases and at J to 0 bases, leaving 1 base not matched to a gene. Source material: peripheral blood. The receptor was isolated from a woman over 75 with acute or convalescent COVID-19. The chain uses TRBV11-3 and TRBJ2-7; 8 bases align to TRBD2. CDR3 sequence (DNA): TGTGCCAGCAGCTTAGATGCGGGAGGCTCCTACGAGCAGTACTTC. It codes for CASSLDAGGSYEQYF.